This paragraph reports one T cell receptor (beta chain). Its antigen remains unknown. The source of the sample is a study of lymphopenia after photon versus proton radiotherapy. TCRdb's table, derived via immunoSEQ multiplex PCR, lists solely in-frame clones and lacks some. Here the sample spans roughly 61,000 clones, around 87% being singletons. CDR1 is MNHNS, CDR2 SASEGT, per germline. V lost 7 bases, J lost 4 bases, and 10 bases lay in between. The CDR3 length is 13 residues. The study's findings and limits: Oligoclonal CD8+ Temra expansion after nadir drove photon patients' diversity drop. Under photons, naive T cells and diversity fell while effector/memory populations rose. Only patients who died were analyzed for survival; proton advantage is unproven. Larger post-nadir TCR diversity loss correlated inversely with survival in deceased patients.

This chain links TRBV6-1 with TRBJ1-4, with unresolved D. The receptor comes from an elderly man with esophageal cancer. Sequencing used peripheral blood, obtained from a patient treated with proton-based radiotherapy. DNA of the CDR3: TGTGCCAGCACCCCTGCGGTTAATGAAAAACTGTTTTTT. This translates into CASTPAVNEKLFF.